This T cell receptor (beta chain) was identified in a study of vaccination effects on CD4 cells after COVID-19. With 4 bases removed from V and 2 bases from J, the gap between germline ends came to 6 bases. Germline V gene sequence: CDR1 LGHDT, CDR2 YNNKEL (reference sequence). This CDR3 is built from 13 residues. Assay: immunoSEQ multiplex PCR; the TCRdb copy retains only in-frame clones and omits some. This table has 30,000 to 45,000 clones, 70% to 85% appearing once. With the ViraFEST assay, the study expanded antigen-specific CD4+ T cells using viral peptide pools, then sequenced them. Cells that had been cultured for roughly ten days were the source of isolated CD4+ T cells. Each person got two doses of an mRNA SARS-CoV-2 vaccine, BNT162b2 or mRNA-1273. As regards this clone: Its specificity is unknown.

The sequence derives from a human donor who received a COVID-19 vaccine. Some clones in this sample may be carry-over from other donors' samples. This chain uses TRBV3-1 (or the pseudogene TRBV3-2) with TRBJ2-4; no definite D call. The sequences come from CD4+ T cells from PBMCs cultured with HCoV-NL63 spike peptides, collected after COVID-19 vaccination. Written as DNA, the CDR3 is TGTGCCAGCAGCCGCAGGTCCAAAAACATTCAGTACTTC. Its protein is CASSRRSKNIQYF.